The source of this T cell receptor beta chain is a study of blood T cells in healthy people across ages. Overall study findings and caveats: It was the long-lived donors that had more naive CD4+ cells and higher diversity than aged donors.

The CDR3 is 14 amino acids. Germline CDR1 and CDR2: SGHRS and YFSETQ. PCR was performed a second time for about 7 to 12 cycles using a sample-barcoded 5' primer and a J-beta primer mix. TCRdb itself ran the 5' RACE reads through MiXCR, one entry per CDR3 protein. The sample has 750,000 to 950,000 distinct CDR3 sequences; around half are singletons. Note on this clonotype: The target antigen is unknown. A read error may account for a junction end that differs from germline.

V is TRBV5-1 and J is TRBJ2-1; 15 positions match TRBD2. The sequence was obtained from a man older than 75 in good health. Sequencing was done on a sample of blood. The CDR3 DNA is TGTGCCAGCAGCTTGGGACTAGCGGGAGGTGAGCAGTTCTTC. Translation gives CASSLGLAGGEQFF.